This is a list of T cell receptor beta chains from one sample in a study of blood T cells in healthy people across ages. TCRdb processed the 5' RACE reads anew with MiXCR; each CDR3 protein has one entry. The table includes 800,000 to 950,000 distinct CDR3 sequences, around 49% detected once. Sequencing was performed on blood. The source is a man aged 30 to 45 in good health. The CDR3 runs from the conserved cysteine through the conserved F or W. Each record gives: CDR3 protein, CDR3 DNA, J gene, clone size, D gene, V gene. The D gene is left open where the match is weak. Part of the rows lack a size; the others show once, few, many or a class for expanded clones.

CDR3aa: CASSLVGEPSYEQYF; CDR3nt: TGCGCCAGCAGCTTGGTTGGGGAACCATCCTACGAGCAGTACTTC; j_gene: TRBJ2-7; abundance: .; d_gene: .; v_gene: TRBV5-1
CDR3aa: CASYQSSYNEQYF; CDR3nt: TGTGCCAGCTACCAGAGCTCCTACAATGAGCAGTACTTC; j_gene: TRBJ2-7; abundance: .; d_gene: .; v_gene: TRBV12-3/TRBV12-4
CDR3aa: CASSESGTVTDTQYF; CDR3nt: TGTGCCAGCAGTGAATCCGGGACGGTCACAGATACGCAGTATTTT; j_gene: TRBJ2-3; abundance: .; d_gene: .; v_gene: TRBV6-1
CDR3aa: CASSPEGHVGVTTDTQYF; CDR3nt: TGTGCCAGCAGCCCCGAAGGGCACGTAGGCGTTACCACAGATACGCAGTATTTT; j_gene: TRBJ2-3; abundance: few; d_gene: .; v_gene: TRBV4-2
CDR3aa: CASSLIGGLTDTQYF; CDR3nt: TGTGCCAGCAGTTTGATAGGGGGCTTAACAGATACGCAGTATTTT; j_gene: TRBJ2-3; abundance: few; d_gene: TRBD1; v_gene: TRBV28
CDR3aa: CASSLEDSVSWGYTF; CDR3nt: TGCGCCAGCAGCTTAGAGGACAGCGTCTCTTGGGGCTACACCTTC; j_gene: TRBJ1-2; abundance: .; d_gene: .; v_gene: TRBV5-1
CDR3aa: CATRSSDTTIGDEQYF; CDR3nt: TGTGCCACCAGGTCGTCGGACACCACAATCGGGGACGAGCAGTACTTC; j_gene: TRBJ2-7; abundance: few; d_gene: .; v_gene: TRBV15
CDR3aa: CASSQGAPGLAGNEQFF; CDR3nt: TGCGCCAGCAGCCAAGGGGCCCCGGGACTAGCGGGTAATGAGCAGTTCTTC; j_gene: TRBJ2-1; abundance: many; d_gene: TRBD2; v_gene: TRBV4-1
CDR3aa: CASSPPGGRNSPLHF; CDR3nt: TGTGCCAGCAGCCCCCCCGGCGGACGAAATTCACCCCTCCACTTT; j_gene: TRBJ1-6; abundance: many; d_gene: .; v_gene: TRBV7-2
CDR3aa: CASSQEGQGRGEQFF; CDR3nt: TGTGCCAGCAGCCAAGAGGGACAGGGGCGAGGTGAGCAGTTCTTC; j_gene: TRBJ2-1; abundance: .; d_gene: TRBD1; v_gene: TRBV4-2
CDR3aa: CASSLRVGAEAFF; CDR3nt: TGTGCCAGCAGCTTGCGGGTCGGGGCTGAAGCTTTCTTT; j_gene: TRBJ1-1; abundance: few; d_gene: .; v_gene: TRBV11-3
CDR3aa: CASSIIPGPTSYEQYF; CDR3nt: TGCGCCAGCAGCATCATACCGGGACCAACTTCCTACGAGCAGTACTTC; j_gene: TRBJ2-7; abundance: .; d_gene: .; v_gene: TRBV5-1
CDR3aa: CASSQVGGAGEKLFF; CDR3nt: TGCGCCAGCAGCCAAGTTGGCGGGGCAGGAGAAAAACTGTTTTTT; j_gene: TRBJ1-4; abundance: .; d_gene: .; v_gene: TRBV4-1
CDR3aa: CASTSTGGTRGTDTQYF; CDR3nt: TGTGCCAGCACCAGTACAGGGGGGACCCGGGGGACAGATACGCAGTATTTT; j_gene: TRBJ2-3; abundance: .; d_gene: TRBD1; v_gene: TRBV13
CDR3aa: CAWSQNNEQFF; CDR3nt: TGTGCCTGGAGTCAGAACAATGAGCAGTTCTTC; j_gene: TRBJ2-1; abundance: .; d_gene: .; v_gene: TRBV30
CDR3aa: CASSLAGGTQPQHF; CDR3nt: TGTGCCAGCAGCTTAGCAGGGGGCACCCAGCCCCAGCATTTT; j_gene: TRBJ1-5; abundance: few; d_gene: TRBD1; v_gene: TRBV7-9
CDR3aa: CASSWKAAGAGNTIYF; CDR3nt: TGTGCCAGCAGTTGGAAGGCGGCAGGGGCTGGAAACACCATATATTTT; j_gene: TRBJ1-3; abundance: once; d_gene: .; v_gene: TRBV25-1
CDR3aa: CASLGDRVSGNTIYF; CDR3nt: TGTGCCAGCTTAGGGGACAGGGTTTCTGGAAACACCATATATTTT; j_gene: TRBJ1-3; abundance: once; d_gene: TRBD1; v_gene: TRBV7-8
CDR3aa: CVSSPESVGTLAKNIQYF; CDR3nt: TGTGTCAGCAGCCCTGAGTCGGTGGGAACGTTAGCCAAAAACATTCAGTACTTC; j_gene: TRBJ2-4; abundance: .; d_gene: .; v_gene: TRBV7-8
CDR3aa: CASSLDAGAGGTQYF; CDR3nt: TGTGCCAGCAGCTTAGATGCGGGGGCGGGGGGTACGCAGTATTTT; j_gene: TRBJ2-3; abundance: .; d_gene: TRBD2; v_gene: TRBV7-2
CDR3aa: CAWSVGRGRADTQYF; CDR3nt: TGTGCCTGGAGTGTCGGCAGGGGAAGAGCAGATACGCAGTATTTT; j_gene: TRBJ2-3; abundance: few; d_gene: .; v_gene: TRBV30
CDR3aa: CSVEGETYEQYF; CDR3nt: TGCAGCGTTGAGGGGGAAACCTACGAGCAGTACTTC; j_gene: TRBJ2-7; abundance: many; d_gene: .; v_gene: TRBV29-1
CDR3aa: CSALDRENYEQYF; CDR3nt: TGCAGTGCCCTGGACAGGGAAAACTACGAGCAGTACTTC; j_gene: TRBJ2-7; abundance: .; d_gene: TRBD1; v_gene: TRBV20-1